What follows are 15 T cell receptor beta chains derived from one specimen sequenced in a study of patients and donors after allogeneic stem cell transplantation. MiXCR, applied by TCRdb to the RT-PCR reads, yields one record per CDR3 protein. The sample carries about 410,000 distinct CDR3 sequences, more than 15% recorded once. Material for sequencing was blood, either unsorted or a sorted T cell fraction (not recorded which). These receptors were obtained from a human donor who was either an allogeneic HSCT recipient or a stem cell or donor lymphocyte infusion donor (not recorded which). It is not recorded whose cells these are; they may come from a transplant donor.

There are a few counts of this clonotype. The chain combines TRBV3-1 with TRBJ1-6; D is uncertain. CDR1 is LGHDT, CDR2 YNNKEL, per germline (reference sequence). Trimming cost V 4 bases and J 7 bases, with 11 bases left between them. The CDR3 extends over 14 amino acids. CDR3 residues: CASSLDERNSPLHF. As DNA, the CDR3 is TGTGCCAGCAGCCTCGACGAGAGAAATTCACCCCTCCACTTT.

The chain employs TRBV15 and TRBJ1-4, with TRBD1 matching 7 bases. The ends lost 8 bases at V and 4 bases at J; junction bases unmatched: 10. The CDR3 spans 15 residues. Germline CDR1 and CDR2: LNHNV and YYDKDF (reference sequence). The CDR3 DNA reads TGTGCCACCTTCGAAAGACAGGGAATTAATGAAAAACTGTTTTTT. It is translated as CATFERQGINEKLFF.

This chain joins TRBV4-1 and TRBJ2-5, with TRBD2 as a possible D gene (6 bases). CDR3 length: 15 amino acids. Germline lookup yields CDR1 MGHRA and CDR2 YSYEKL. Trimming stripped 3 bases from V and 4 bases from J, with 15 bases between. This CDR3 reads CASSQTLARAETQYF. The CDR3 nucleotides are TGCGCCAGCAGCCAGACCCTAGCGAGAGCAGAGACCCAGTACTTC.

J is TRBJ1-1 and V is TRBV6-5; maybe TRBD1 (6 bases). Trimming removed 2 bases from V and 3 bases from J, with 22 bases in between. This CDR3 has 18 amino acids. Germline assignment: CDR1 MNHEY and CDR2 SVGAGI. CDR3 amino acids: CASSYIPMTGNGDTEAFF. In nucleotides, the CDR3 is TGTGCCAGCAGTTACATTCCCATGACAGGCAACGGGGACACTGAAGCTTTCTTT.

The chain couples TRBV5-1 to TRBJ1-1; the D gene is possibly TRBD1 (6 bases). Trimming cost V 0 bases and J 5 bases, with 26 bases left between them. Germline lookup yields CDR1 SGHRS and CDR2 YFSETQ. The CDR3 runs to 19 residues. CDR3 DNA: TGCGCCAGCAGCTTGGATCCCGGGACAAGTAGGAGTAGAAGAACTGAAGCTTTCTTT. It specifies CASSLDPGTSRSRRTEAFF.

CDR3 region: CASSGGTTYNEQFF. CDR3 DNA: TGTGCCAGCAGCGGGGGGACAACTTACAATGAGCAGTTCTTC. The genes are TRBV7-3 and TRBJ2-1, with D perhaps given as TRBD1 or TRBD2 (6 bases each). CDR1 and CDR2 (germline): SGHTA, FQGTGA. The CDR3 spans 14 residues. Trimming took off 5 bases at V and 4 bases at J, with 12 bases between the two ends.

The chain combines TRBV4-3 with TRBJ1-2, with 8 positions matching TRBD1. CDR1 is LGHNA, CDR2 YSLEER, per germline. Germline trimming cut 3 bases from V and 4 bases from J; bases unmatched to any gene: 4. This CDR3 is built from 14 residues. The DNA of the CDR3 is TGCGCCAGCAGCCACACAGGGGGATTCTATGGCTACACCTTC. Its translation: CASSHTGGFYGYTF.

This clonotype was recorded a few times. The chain recombines TRBV15 with TRBJ2-2, with 7 bases fitting TRBD2. This CDR3 region has 19 residues. Unmatched junction bases numbered 11, after V lost 0 bases and J lost 1 base. Germline V gives CDR1 LNHNV, CDR2 YYDKDF (reference sequence). In DNA, the CDR3 is TGTGCCACCAGCAGAGAATTTACGGTGGGCGGGAGGAACACCGGGGAGCTGTTTTTT. Residues: CATSREFTVGGRNTGELFF.

This clonotype was detected only a few times. The V and J genes are TRBV7-7 and TRBJ2-7, with D unclear. The CDR3 length is 14 residues. Germline CDR1 reads SSHAT; CDR2 reads FNYEAQ (reference sequence). V was clipped by 2 bases and J by 7 bases, with 15 bases between them. The CDR3 region is CASSLTAARGEQYF. CDR3 DNA: TGTGCCAGCAGCTTAACGGCGGCTCGTGGTGAGCAGTACTTC.

This clonotype was observed at least ten times. The chain recombines TRBV29-1 with TRBJ2-7, with 14 bases that match TRBD2. The CDR3 extends over 15 amino acids. V gave up 4 bases and J gave up 4 bases; unmatched junction bases: 6. CDR1 is SQVTM, CDR2 ANQGSEA, per germline. CDR3 loop: CSVAFGLAGGYEQYF. CDR3 bases: TGCAGCGTTGCCTTCGGACTAGCGGGGGGTTACGAGCAGTACTTC.

V gene TRBV20-1 combines with J gene TRBJ1-2, with TRBD1 matching over 11 bases. This CDR3 region has 16 residues. CDR1 DFQATT and CDR2 SNEGSKA come from the germline V gene (reference sequence). J gave up 1 base and V 3 bases, and 7 bases lay outside the gene matches. CDR3 in amino acids: CSASTGQGAYNYGYTF. The CDR3, as DNA: TGCAGTGCTAGCACTGGACAGGGGGCTTATAACTATGGCTACACCTTC.

This clonotype has just a few counts. The CDR3, as DNA: TGTGCCAGCAGCATACTAGCGGGGAAGGGGGCAGATACGCAGTATTTT. Translating gives CASSILAGKGADTQYF. The chain joins TRBV11-3 to TRBJ2-3; TRBD2 aligns across 10 bases. J was trimmed by 4 bases and V by 5 bases; bases with no gene match: 9. This CDR3 has 16 residues. CDR1 and CDR2 from the germline V gene are SGHNT and YENEEA.

This sequence joins TRBV12-3 or TRBV12-4 and TRBJ2-2; D tentatively reads TRBD1 or TRBD2 (6 bases each). The CDR3 runs 21 residues. The V gene lost 4 bases and the J gene lost 0 bases, with 27 bases spanning the gap. The CDR3 coding sequence is TGTGCCAGCAGTTCTTCCCCCCCTCTAAGGGGGGCAAAAGCGAACACCGGGGAGCTGTTTTTT. Translating it yields CASSSSPPLRGAKANTGELFF.

This clonotype has a count of ten or more. The rearrangement uses TRBV5-6 and TRBJ1-1; D is possibly TRBD1 (6 bases). Trimming left V 4 bases short and J 0 bases short, with 10 bases between. Germline CDR1 reads SGHDT; CDR2 reads YYEEEE. The CDR3 has 14 amino acids. The CDR3 bases are TGTGCCAGCAGCGAAACAGGGATGAACACTGAAGCTTTCTTT. Its translation is CASSETGMNTEAFF.

This clonotype was counted between two and nine times. The chain employs TRBV18 and TRBJ2-1; 11 positions agree with TRBD2. The CDR3 is made up of 16 amino acids. CDR1 and CDR2 from the germline V gene are KGHSH and LQKENI. With 0 bases clipped from V and 4 bases from J, the junction kept 2 bases outside the gene matches. CDR3 in amino acids: CASSPPTSGIYNEQFF. The CDR3 coding sequence is TGTGCCAGCTCACCACCGACTAGCGGGATTTACAATGAGCAGTTCTTC.